The 17 T cell receptor beta chains below come from one sample, sequenced in a study of blood T cells in healthy people across ages. The authors ran a second PCR of roughly 7 to 11 cycles using a sample-barcoded 5' primer and a J-beta primer mix. One entry per CDR3 protein, called by TCRdb with MiXCR from the 5' RACE reads. The table shows about 1.5 million distinct CDR3 sequences, with approximately 39% occurring only once. The specimen sequenced was blood. The receptors derive from a woman aged 18-29 years in good health.

This clonotype was detected ten times or more. The chain combines TRBV18 with TRBJ2-3; 15 bases match TRBD2. Trimming cost V 8 bases and J 6 bases; bases outside gene matches: 6. The germline gives CDR1 KGHSH, CDR2 LQKENI. The CDR3 runs 15 residues. CDR3: CASSPGLAGGDTQYF. Here the CDR3 DNA reads TGTGCCAGCAGTCCAGGACTAGCGGGGGGGGATACGCAGTATTTT.

The J gene is TRBJ1-1, the V gene TRBV30, with D unclear. The CDR3 covers 13 residues. Germline assignment: CDR1 GTSNPN and CDR2 SVGIG (reference sequence). Trimming cost V 0 bases and J 1 base, with 6 bases left between them. The CDR3 bases are TGTGCCTGGAGTGTAGGAAGGAACACTGAAGCTTTCTTT. Translated: CAWSVGRNTEAFF.

The rearrangement joins TRBV29-1 to TRBJ2-1; 8 bases align to TRBD2. This CDR3 region has 15 residues. Germline CDR1 reads SQVTM; CDR2 reads ANQGSEA. With 1 base clipped from V and 7 bases from J, the junction kept 9 bases outside the gene matches. CDR3 loop: CSVEVVSGNWNEQFF. The DNA of the CDR3 is TGCAGCGTTGAAGTGGTTAGCGGGAATTGGAATGAGCAGTTCTTC.

The V call is TRBV9, the J call TRBJ2-3; 9 bases agree with TRBD1. CDR1 and CDR2 (germline): SGDLS, YYNGEE. Trimming took 4 bases from V and 5 from J; bases not matched to a gene: 17. This CDR3 spans 18 amino acids. CDR3 coding DNA: TGTGCCAGCAGCTTTGGGACAGGGATGTTTGGCCGACTAGATACGCAGTATTTT. It yields the protein CASSFGTGMFGRLDTQYF.

The chain couples TRBV6-2 or TRBV6-3 to TRBJ2-1; 13 bases are shared with TRBD2. After removal of 2 bases from V and 8 bases from J, the junction contained 6 bases not matched to a gene. The V gene's germline CDR1 is MNHEY and CDR2 SVGEGT. The CDR3 is made up of 16 amino acids. CDR3 sequence reads: CASSYVGLAGVDEQFF. CDR3 DNA sequence: TGTGCCAGCAGTTACGTCGGACTAGCGGGGGTCGATGAGCAGTTCTTC.

The V call is TRBV7-3, the J call TRBJ2-1, with 10 positions matching TRBD2. Unmatched junction bases numbered 8, after V lost 2 bases and J lost 4 bases. Looked up from germline, CDR1 is SGHTA and CDR2 is FQGTGA. The CDR3 has 17 amino acids. CDR3 coding DNA: TGTGCCAGCAGCTTATCTAGCGGGAGACTGGGGTACAATGAGCAGTTCTTC. It translates to CASSLSSGRLGYNEQFF.

This clonotype was seen only a few times. The genes are TRBV6-2 or TRBV6-3 and TRBJ2-7; possible D gene TRBD1, 6 bases. CDR3 length: 15 amino acids. Germline lookup yields CDR1 MNHEY and CDR2 SVGEGT. The V and J ends lost 6 bases and 3 bases respectively, with 18 bases between them. CDR3 nucleotide sequence: TGTGCCAGCAGAGAAGGACAGACGGCCTACTACGAGCAGTACTTC. This encodes CASREGQTAYYEQYF.

The V gene is TRBV27, the J gene TRBJ1-6, with a weak D call TRBD1 (5 bases). CDR3 size: 13 residues. Germline V gene lookup returns CDR1 MNHEY and CDR2 SMNVEV (reference sequence). Trimming took off 6 bases at V and 9 bases at J, with 12 bases between the two ends. The chain's CDR3 is CASRSDSSSPLHF. CDR3 DNA: TGTGCCAGCAGATCCGACAGTTCTTCACCCCTCCACTTT.

For this clonotype: Its ends do not fully match the called genes, so a read error is possible. The chain joins TRBV7-2 to TRBJ1-2, with D unresolved. Germline CDR1 and CDR2: SGHTA and FQGNSA. The CDR3 has 12 residues. The CDR3 here is CAGSFWDYGYTF. The CDR3 coding sequence is TGTGCCGGCAGCTTCTGGGACTATGGCTACACCTTC.

This clonotype appeared a few times. V usage is TRBV6-5 and J usage is TRBJ2-5, with 13 bases lining up with TRBD2. CDR1 is MNHEY, CDR2 SVGAGI, per germline. V lost 0 bases, J lost 5 bases, and 6 bases stayed unmatched. The CDR3 has 17 amino acids. The CDR3 DNA reads TGTGCCAGCAGTTACTCGGTGGGACTAGCGGGGATGGAGACCCAGTACTTC. It translates to CASSYSVGLAGMETQYF.

The genes are TRBV7-2 and TRBJ1-4, with D hard to call. The CDR3 runs 15 residues. V was pared by 4 bases and J by 0 bases, with 9 bases between. Germline lookup yields CDR1 SGHTA and CDR2 FQGNSA. CDR3 bases: TGTGCCAGCAGCTCCCTCGGGGCAACTAATGAAAAACTGTTTTTT. It yields the protein CASSSLGATNEKLFF.

The rearrangement uses TRBV12-3 or TRBV12-4 and TRBJ1-3; no firm D call. This CDR3 is 17 amino acids long. Trimming cost V 8 bases and J 0 bases, with 20 bases left between them. This CDR3 is CASGLHFGTISGNTIYF. The CDR3, as DNA: TGTGCCAGCGGCCTCCATTTCGGCACTATCTCTGGAAACACCATATATTTT.

This sequence joins TRBV4-1 and TRBJ2-1; TRBD2 might be the D (6 bases). The V gene lost 2 bases and the J gene lost 8 bases, with 19 bases spanning the gap. This CDR3 is 16 amino acids long. In germline, CDR1 is MGHRA, CDR2 YSYEKL. The CDR3 nucleotides are TGCGCCAGCAGCCAAAGGAAGGAGGGATATCTGGATGAGCAGTTCTTC. Protein sequence: CASSQRKEGYLDEQFF.

V and J are TRBV27 and TRBJ2-4; tentatively, D is TRBD1 (5 bases). CDR1 and CDR2 (germline): MNHEY, SMNVEV (reference sequence). The ends were cut back, 4 bases at V and 4 bases at J, with 8 bases in the middle. The CDR3 is 13 residues long. The CDR3 DNA follows: TGTGCCAGCAGTTGGACAAGAAAAAACATTCAGTACTTC. Its translation: CASSWTRKNIQYF.

In its sample, this clonotype was seen a few times. The chain employs TRBV9 and TRBJ1-2; tentatively, D is TRBD1 (5 bases). Trimming took 0 bases from V and 3 from J, leaving 9 bases between them. CDR1 SGDLS and CDR2 YYNGEE come from the germline V gene. CDR3 length: 14 residues. DNA of the CDR3: TGTGCCAGCAGCGTAGAAGGACACCACTATGGCTACACCTTC. Its protein product is CASSVEGHHYGYTF.

The chain recombines TRBV9 with TRBJ2-1, with 7 bases matching TRBD2. Losses at the gene ends were 0 bases for V and 6 bases for J; bases not matched to a gene: 9. CDR3 length: 16 residues. Germline lookup yields CDR1 SGDLS and CDR2 YYNGEE. This CDR3 reads CASSVGPERGRNEQFF. CDR3 DNA sequence: TGTGCCAGCAGCGTAGGACCCGAGCGGGGACGCAATGAGCAGTTCTTC.

This clonotype was detected only a few times. The genes are TRBV11-3 and TRBJ1-1; TRBD1 matches 8 bases. The length of the CDR3 is 12 residues. The V gene end was trimmed by 6 bases and the J gene end by 11 bases; junction bases not matched to a gene: 8. Per germline, CDR1 SGHNT and CDR2 YENEEA. Here the CDR3 reads CASSRQGADAFF. CDR3 nucleotides: TGTGCCAGCAGTCGTCAGGGGGCGGATGCTTTCTTT.